The 26 T cell receptor beta chains given below trace back to one sample, sequenced in a study of control samples from healthy donors and cancer patients. This table comes from immunoSEQ multiplex PCR, and its TCRdb copy is limited to in-frame clones, with some not included. This table has 150,000 to 200,000 clones, about 91% appearing once. Sequenced: blood. All receptors come from a young man in good health.

V is TRBV11-2 and J is TRBJ2-1, with 12 bases identical to TRBD1. V shed 4 bases and J 9 bases; nucleotides not matched to a gene: 13. The CDR3 loop spans 17 amino acids. CDR1 and CDR2 from the germline V gene are SGHAT and FQNNGV. As DNA, the CDR3 is TGTGCCAGCAGCTCGCCCGGGACAGGGGGCAGTCCCGGTGAGCAGTTCTTC. Its protein is CASSSPGTGGSPGEQFF. The full variable domain, with the rest looked up from reference TRBV11-2 and TRBJ2-1, is EAGVAQSPRYKIIEKRQSVAFWCNPISGHATLYWYQQILGQGPKLLIQFQNNGVVDDSQLPKDRFSAERLKGVDSTLKIQPAKLEDSAVYLCASSSPGTGGSPGEQFFGPGTRLTVL.

This rearrangement joins TRBV7-9 to TRBJ1-5; weak D call: TRBD1 (5 bases). V dropped 4 bases and J dropped 6 bases, with 10 bases sitting between them. The germline gives CDR1 SEHNR, CDR2 FQNEAQ (reference sequence). The CDR3 is 13 residues long. CDR3 in amino acids: CASSSVGGQPQHF. The CDR3 DNA is TGTGCCAGCAGCTCCGTTGGGGGTCAGCCCCAGCATTTT.

The chain combines TRBV15 with TRBJ1-1; D unclear. The V and J ends lost 1 base and 1 base respectively, with 4 bases between them. Per germline, CDR1 LNHNV and CDR2 YYDKDF (reference sequence). The CDR3 contains 13 residues. CDR3 sequence (DNA): TGTGCCACCAGCAGAGTCCCGAACACTGAAGCTTTCTTT. Translated, it gives CATSRVPNTEAFF.

The chain links TRBV2 to TRBJ2-3, with 12 bases matching TRBD2. The CDR3 sequence is 15 residues long. V shed 2 bases, J shed 6 bases, and the junction held 3 bases outside the gene matches. Germline V gene lookup returns CDR1 SNHLY and CDR2 FYNNEI. CDR3 bases: TGTGCCAGCAGTGAACTAGCGGGGGGGATGGATACGCAGTATTTT. It specifies CASSELAGGMDTQYF.

The table lists this clone with a count of one. In DNA form, the CDR3 reads TGTGCCAGCTCACCGTCCGGGGCCCACTATGGCTACACCTTC. Amino acid sequence: CASSPSGAHYGYTF. The chain carries TRBV18 and TRBJ1-2; weak D call: TRBD1 (5 bases). Germline-derived CDR1 and CDR2 are KGHSH and LQKENI. The CDR3 extends over 14 amino acids. V was shortened by 3 bases and J by 3 bases, with 11 bases between the two germline ends.

The chain carries TRBV30 and TRBJ2-2, with 9 bases fitting TRBD1. The germline gives CDR1 GTSNPN, CDR2 SVGIG (reference sequence). This CDR3 contains 15 residues. V shed 2 bases, J shed 2 bases, and the junction held 3 bases outside the gene matches. The CDR3 spells CAWSKGQGNTGELFF. The CDR3 nucleotides read TGTGCCTGGAGTAAGGGACAGGGAAACACCGGGGAGCTGTTTTTT.

The chain carries TRBV9 and TRBJ2-1, with TRBD2 matching over 15 bases. CDR1 SGDLS and CDR2 YYNGEE come from the germline V gene. J lost 9 bases, V lost 2 bases, and 3 bases had no gene match. The CDR3 runs to 15 residues. Written as DNA, the CDR3 is TGTGCCAGCAGCGTCGGACTAGCGGGGGGGAGTGAGCAGTTCTTC. This codes for CASSVGLAGGSEQFF.

This clone is a singleton in its sample. The rearrangement links TRBV5-4 to TRBJ2-5, with no clear D. The CDR3 consists of 14 residues. Germline CDR1 is SGHNT and CDR2 is YYREEE (reference sequence). The V gene lost 4 bases and the J gene lost 2 bases, with 12 bases spanning the gap. This chain's CDR3 is CASSPPRRQETQYF. CDR3 in DNA: TGTGCCAGCAGCCCCCCAAGGCGGCAAGAGACCCAGTACTTC.

The V and J genes are TRBV19 and TRBJ2-3; D gene unclear. The germline V and J ends were trimmed by 4 bases and 1 base, with 12 bases remaining between them. Germline-derived CDR1 and CDR2 are LNHDA and SQIVND (reference sequence). This CDR3 contains 15 residues. CDR3 nucleotide sequence: TGTGCCAGTAGTACCCAGGACCCCCGCACAGATACGCAGTATTTT. Translated: CASSTQDPRTDTQYF.

This chain joins TRBV7-2 and TRBJ2-5; perhaps TRBD2 as D (5 bases). Germline lookup yields CDR1 SGHTA and CDR2 FQGNSA. The germline V and J ends were trimmed by 1 base and 5 bases, with 20 bases remaining between them. The CDR3 is 17 amino acids. The CDR3 DNA reads TGTGCCAGCAGCTTAGGAAGTGGGTCAGCTCAGCGGGAGACCCAGTACTTC. It specifies CASSLGSGSAQRETQYF.

The rearrangement joins TRBV4-2 to TRBJ1-4; no definite D call. Deletions cut 10 bases from V and 8 bases from J, with 17 bases between. The germline gives CDR1 LGHNA, CDR2 YNFKEQ. This CDR3 contains 13 residues. The CDR3 reads CATFSPRKEKLFF. The DNA for the CDR3 is TGTGCCACCTTTTCTCCCCGTAAGGAAAAACTGTTTTTT.

V usage is TRBV9 and J usage is TRBJ2-3; tentative D call: TRBD2 (6 bases). CDR3 length: 14 residues. Germline CDR1 reads SGDLS; CDR2 reads YYNGEE. V lost 7 bases, J lost 2 bases, and 14 bases lay in between. CDR3 region: CASAARTNTDTQYF. CDR3 DNA: TGTGCCAGCGCCGCCCGGACTAACACAGATACGCAGTATTTT.

The genes are TRBV7-8 and TRBJ2-3; TRBD2 agrees at 8 bases. This CDR3 region has 18 residues. Germline V lookup: CDR1 SGHVS, CDR2 FQNEAQ. The V gene end was trimmed by 5 bases and the J gene end by 6 bases; junction bases not matched to a gene: 19. CDR3 amino acids: CASSPPAHLGGVRDTQYF. CDR3 nucleotide sequence: TGTGCCAGCAGCCCACCGGCCCATCTCGGGGGGGTCAGGGATACGCAGTATTTT.

This clone was seen a single time. The chain joins TRBV9 to TRBJ1-6; no definite D call. V lost 10 bases, J lost 0 bases, and 11 bases lay in between. CDR1 is SGDLS and CDR2 is YYNGEE in the germline V gene. This CDR3 is 14 amino acids long. DNA for the CDR3: TGTGCCGAGGCACCTAGCTCCTATAATTCACCCCTCCACTTT. Amino acid sequence: CAEAPSSYNSPLHF.

The chain combines TRBV5-4 with TRBJ1-1; a possible D gene is TRBD1 (5 bases). V was pared by 0 bases and J by 3 bases, with 12 bases between. The CDR3 consists of 15 residues. Germline V gene sequence: CDR1 SGHNT, CDR2 YYREEE (reference sequence). CDR3 DNA sequence: TGTGCCAGCAGCTTGGGTAGGGGCGAGGACACTGAAGCTTTCTTT. It yields the protein CASSLGRGEDTEAFF. The whole variable domain, filled in from reference TRBV5-4 and TRBJ1-1, reads ETGVTQSPTHLIKTRGQQVTLRCSSQSGHNTVSWYQQALGQGPQFIFQYYREEENGRGNFPPRFSGLQFPNYSSELNVNALELDDSALYLCASSLGRGEDTEAFFGQGTRLTVV.

The chain has TRBV27 and TRBJ1-2; D call uncertain. Germline CDR1 and CDR2: MNHEY and SMNVEV (reference sequence). The CDR3 is 15 amino acids. Trimming removed 5 bases from V and 0 bases from J, with 13 bases in between. CDR3 sequence: CASSALPVANYGYTF. CDR3 coding DNA: TGTGCCAGCAGTGCCCTACCCGTCGCTAACTATGGCTACACCTTC.

This clone was seen a single time. This chain uses TRBV5-1 with TRBJ2-3; D is unresolved. The CDR3 loop spans 14 amino acids. V dropped 4 bases and J dropped 6 bases, with 15 bases sitting between them. CDR1 and CDR2 (germline): SGHRS, YFSETQ. The CDR3 DNA is TGCGCCAGCAGCATAATCAGCAGTTTGGATACGCAGTATTTT. It yields the protein CASSIISSLDTQYF.

The V call is TRBV7-2, the J call TRBJ2-1; no clear D gene. The V end lost 5 bases, the J end lost 0 bases, and 11 bases lay between the germline ends. The CDR3 has 15 amino acids. The germline CDR1 and CDR2 sequences are SGHTA and FQGNSA. CDR3 residues: CASSPRLSSYNEQFF. The CDR3 nucleotides are TGTGCCAGCAGCCCCCGACTTAGCTCCTACAATGAGCAGTTCTTC.

The rearrangement joins TRBV20-1 to TRBJ1-2; 10 bases are shared with TRBD1. Trimming removed 3 bases from V and 4 bases from J; junction bases left unmatched: 14. Germline V lookup: CDR1 DFQATT, CDR2 SNEGSKA (reference sequence). CDR3 length: 17 amino acids. CDR3 loop: CSASPGTGVASPYGYTF. DNA of the CDR3: TGCAGTGCTAGTCCCGGGACAGGGGTTGCCTCTCCCTATGGCTACACCTTC.

The gene calls are TRBV6-2 or TRBV6-3 and TRBJ1-5; no definite D call. Trimming removed 0 bases at V and 2 bases at J, with 5 bases between. CDR3 length: 14 amino acids. Germline V CDR1 and CDR2: MNHEY, SVGEGT. CDR3 sequence reads: CASSYSGGNQPQHF. CDR3 in DNA: TGTGCCAGCAGTTACTCGGGCGGCAATCAGCCCCAGCATTTT.

This chain joins TRBV6-5 and TRBJ1-3; a weak D match, TRBD1 (6 bases). Deletions cut 7 bases from V and 3 bases from J, with 10 bases between. The CDR3 covers 13 residues. Per germline, CDR1 MNHEY and CDR2 SVGAGI. For the CDR3, the DNA is TGTGCCAGCACCGGGACATATGGAAACACCATATATTTT. Protein sequence: CASTGTYGNTIYF.

The chain uses TRBV30 and TRBJ1-2, with 7 nucleotides matching TRBD1. V lost 4 bases to trimming and J lost 5 bases; unmatched junction nucleotides: 1. In germline, CDR1 is GTSNPN, CDR2 SVGIG (reference sequence). There are 11 residues in the CDR3. The CDR3 protein is CAWIRGYGYTF. In DNA, the CDR3 is TGTGCCTGGATCAGGGGGTATGGCTACACCTTC.

V is TRBV6-4 and J is TRBJ1-3; a weak D match, TRBD1 (5 bases). V lost 1 base, J lost 0 bases, and 16 bases lay in between. The CDR3 is made up of 18 amino acids. The germline V gene encodes CDR1 MRHNA and CDR2 SNTAGT. CDR3 residues: CASSDLAPDSSSGNTIYF. As DNA, the CDR3 is TGTGCCAGCAGTGACTTGGCCCCCGACAGCAGCTCTGGAAACACCATATATTTT.

The chain has TRBV11-2 and TRBJ1-1; D is possibly TRBD1 (6 bases). Germline V gives CDR1 SGHAT, CDR2 FQNNGV. The CDR3 is 15 amino acids. The germline V and J ends were trimmed by 3 bases and 3 bases, with 14 bases remaining between them. CDR3 coding DNA: TGTGCCAGCAGCTTCAGCACAGGGATTGACACTGAAGCTTTCTTT. Protein: CASSFSTGIDTEAFF.

The chain carries TRBV11-3 and TRBJ2-7, with 10 positions matching TRBD1. The germline V gene has CDR1 SGHNT and CDR2 YENEEA. Trimming cost V 5 bases and J 2 bases; bases outside gene matches: 18. CDR3 length: 19 amino acids. The CDR3 DNA is TGTGCCAGCAGCCCTACTCCCGGGACAGGGGACCCCCTAGCCTACGAGCAGTACTTC. Translated, it gives CASSPTPGTGDPLAYEQYF.

The J gene is TRBJ2-5, the V gene TRBV7-9; D may correspond to TRBD1 or TRBD2 (7 bases each). Looked up from germline, CDR1 is SEHNR and CDR2 is FQNEAQ (reference sequence). Trimming left V 4 bases short and J 7 bases short, with 19 bases between. The CDR3 runs 15 residues. The CDR3: CASSSARGGTATQYF. For the CDR3, the DNA is TGTGCCAGCAGCTCCGCCAGGGGGGGCACCGCGACCCAGTACTTC.